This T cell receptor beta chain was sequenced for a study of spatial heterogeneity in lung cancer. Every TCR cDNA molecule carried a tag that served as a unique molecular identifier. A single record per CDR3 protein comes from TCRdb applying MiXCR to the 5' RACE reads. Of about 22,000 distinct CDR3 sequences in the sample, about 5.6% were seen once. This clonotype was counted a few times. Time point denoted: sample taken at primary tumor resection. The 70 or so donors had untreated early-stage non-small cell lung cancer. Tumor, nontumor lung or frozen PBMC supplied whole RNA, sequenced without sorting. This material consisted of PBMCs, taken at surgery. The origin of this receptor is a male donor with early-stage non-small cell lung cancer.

The CDR3 sequence is CASSLQGAGYGYTF. The CDR3, as DNA: TGTGCCAGCAGCCTACAGGGGGCCGGCTATGGCTACACCTTC. V and J are TRBV7-9 and TRBJ1-2, with 9 positions matching TRBD1. Germline V lookup: CDR1 SEHNR, CDR2 FQNEAQ (reference sequence). Germline trimming cut 5 bases from V and 4 bases from J; bases unmatched to any gene: 5. The CDR3 is made up of 14 amino acids. Supplemented by reference TRBV7-9 and TRBJ1-2, the full variable domain reads DTGVSQNPRHKITKRGQNVTFRCDPISEHNRLYWYRQTLGQGPEFLTYFQNEAQLEKSRLLSDRFSAERPKGSFSTLEIQRTEQGDSAMYLCASSLQGAGYGYTFGSGTRLTVV.